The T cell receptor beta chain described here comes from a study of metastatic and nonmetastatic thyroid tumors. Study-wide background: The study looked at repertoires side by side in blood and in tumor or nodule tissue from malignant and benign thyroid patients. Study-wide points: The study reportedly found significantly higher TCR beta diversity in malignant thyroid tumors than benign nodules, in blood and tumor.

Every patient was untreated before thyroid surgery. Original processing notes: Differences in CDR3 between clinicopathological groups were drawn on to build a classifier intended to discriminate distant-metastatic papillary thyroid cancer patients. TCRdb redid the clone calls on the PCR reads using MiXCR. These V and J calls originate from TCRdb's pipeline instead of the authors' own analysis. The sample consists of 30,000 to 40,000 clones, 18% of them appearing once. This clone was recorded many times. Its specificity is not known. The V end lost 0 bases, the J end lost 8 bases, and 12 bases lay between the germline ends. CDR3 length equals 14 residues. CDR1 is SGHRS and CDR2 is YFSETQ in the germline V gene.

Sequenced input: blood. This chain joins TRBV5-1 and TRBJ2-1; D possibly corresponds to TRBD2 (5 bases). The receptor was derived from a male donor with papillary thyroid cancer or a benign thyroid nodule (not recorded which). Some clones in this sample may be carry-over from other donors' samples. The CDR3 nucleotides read TGCGCCAGCAGCTTGGCCGTGGACGGGGATGAGCAGTTCTTC. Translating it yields CASSLAVDGDEQFF.